The 32 T cell receptor beta chains in this list originate from one sample, sequenced in a study of OX40 agonist ivuxolimab in advanced cancers. Measured with immunoSEQ multiplex PCR; TCRdb has only the in-frame clones, and not every one. The sample includes tens of thousands of clones, 90% to 95% of them seen just once. Sequencing used CD4+ or CD8+ T cells sorted from blood, obtained in a trial of the OX40 agonist ivuxolimab. These receptor sequences come from an adult with an advanced solid tumor such as melanoma, head and neck, liver or kidney cancer.

The chain recombines TRBV9 with TRBJ1-3; possibly TRBD1 for D (5 bases). Trimming left V 4 bases short and J 3 bases short, with 17 bases between. Germline assignment: CDR1 SGDLS and CDR2 YYNGEE. The CDR3 extends over 16 amino acids. For the CDR3, the DNA is TGTGCCAGCAGCTCCTTGGGGCAATCATATGGAAACACCATATATTTT. Its protein product is CASSSLGQSYGNTIYF. Combining the CDR3 with reference TRBV9 and TRBJ1-3 gives the whole variable domain DSGVTQTPKHLITATGQRVTLRCSPRSGDLSVYWYQQSLDQGLQFLIQYYNGEERAKGNILERFSAQQFPDLHSELNLSSLELGDSALYFCASSSLGQSYGNTIYFGEGSWLTVV.

The chain links TRBV11-3 to TRBJ1-2; tentative D call: TRBD1 (5 bases). The V gene lost 5 bases and the J gene lost 8 bases, with 12 bases spanning the gap. Germline V lookup: CDR1 SGHNT, CDR2 YENEEA. This CDR3 is 12 amino acids long. CDR3: CASSPLRGGYTF. DNA for the CDR3: TGTGCCAGCAGCCCCCTACGGGGCGGCTACACCTTC. The full variable domain, with the rest looked up from reference TRBV11-3 and TRBJ1-2, is EAGVVQSPRYKIIEKKQPVAFWCNPISGHNTLYWYLQNLGQGPELLIRYENEEAVDDSQLPKDRFSAERLKGVDSTLKIQPAELGDSAVYLCASSPLRGGYTFGSGTRLTVV.

This sequence joins TRBV5-1 and TRBJ2-5; 8 nucleotides match TRBD2. V gave up 0 bases and J gave up 1 base; unmatched junction bases: 5. Germline V lookup: CDR1 SGHRS, CDR2 YFSETQ. The CDR3 has 16 amino acids. CDR3 region: CASSLGSGGVQETQYF. The DNA for the CDR3 is TGCGCCAGCAGCTTGGGAAGCGGGGGCGTCCAAGAGACCCAGTACTTC.

The V gene is TRBV11-3, the J gene TRBJ2-5; 10 bases align to TRBD2. With 1 base clipped from V and 5 bases from J, the junction kept 10 bases outside the gene matches. The CDR3 spans 17 residues. In germline, CDR1 is SGHNT, CDR2 YENEEA. The CDR3 protein is CASSLGVSGRRGETQYF. The CDR3 region has the DNA TGTGCCAGCAGCTTAGGAGTTAGCGGGAGGAGAGGTGAGACCCAGTACTTC.

Regarding this clone: No DNA is shown, since the ends of the CDR3 on it are uncertain; the CDR3 is the one TCRdb lists. V is TRBV21-1 and J is TRBJ2-7; TRBD2, the D gene given by the table, was not confirmed from the DNA. TRBV21-1 constitutes a pseudogene. The CDR3 adds up to 16 amino acids, both ends counted. The CDR3 loop is CASSKTYCCGYYEQYF.

With regard to this clone: This CDR3 is also generated by other DNA sequences in the sample. The rearrangement uses TRBV6-5 and TRBJ1-3; 7 bases are a match to TRBD1. V was pared by 5 bases and J by 7 bases, with 11 bases of the junction left unmatched. Germline assignment: CDR1 MNHEY and CDR2 SVGAGI. The CDR3 is made up of 15 amino acids. CDR3 loop: CASSPITGDGNTIYF. In DNA, the CDR3 is TGTGCCAGCAGTCCCATAACAGGGGACGGTAACACCATATATTTT.

A remark on this clone: In the same sample, other DNA sequences code for this CDR3. The rearrangement uses TRBV7-9 and TRBJ2-3, with TRBD2 as a possible D gene (6 bases). CDR1 and CDR2 from the germline V gene are SEHNR and FQNEAQ (reference sequence). The CDR3 contains 13 residues. V lost 0 bases, J lost 6 bases, and 7 bases lay in between. DNA of the CDR3: TGTGCCAGCAGCTTAGCAGGAGGGGATACGCAGTATTTT. This translates into CASSLAGGDTQYF.

The V gene is TRBV28, the J gene TRBJ1-2, with a weak D call TRBD1 (6 bases). The V end lost 6 bases, the J end lost 5 bases, and 19 bases lay between the germline ends. Germline V lookup: CDR1 MDHEN, CDR2 SYDVKM. This CDR3 region has 15 residues. The CDR3 coding sequence is TGTGCCAGCAGCATCCCGAGGGGCAGGGGTTATGGCTACACCTTC. Translating it yields CASSIPRGRGYGYTF.

This clone was found a few times. This CDR3 is CASSQEEVRYSHEQYF. CDR3 bases: TGCGCCAGCAGCCAAGAAGAAGTACGGTATAGTCACGAGCAGTACTTC. The chain carries TRBV4-1 and TRBJ2-7; D unclear. The CDR3 consists of 16 residues. Germline V gene data show CDR1 as MGHRA and CDR2 as YSYEKL. Trimming stripped 0 bases from V and 5 bases from J, with 17 bases between.

This rearrangement joins TRBV27 to TRBJ2-5; no clear D. Germline loops: CDR1 MNHEY, CDR2 SMNVEV (reference sequence). CDR3 length: 13 amino acids. Between the trimmed V and J ends, which lost 4 bases and 3 bases, there was a span of 9 bases. CDR3 amino acids: CASSYKLEETQYF. The CDR3 DNA sequence: TGTGCCAGCAGTTACAAACTTGAAGAGACCCAGTACTTC.

The genes are TRBV15 and TRBJ2-5; D remains unclear. The CDR3 is 14 residues long. CDR1 and CDR2 (germline): LNHNV, YYDKDF (reference sequence). V lost 1 base, J lost 3 bases, and 9 bases lay in between. This CDR3 reads CATSRGGTEETQYF. The CDR3 region has the DNA TGTGCCACCAGCAGAGGGGGAACGGAAGAGACCCAGTACTTC.

A single count supports this clone. The rearrangement uses TRBV7-9 and TRBJ1-2, with D possibly being TRBD1 (5 bases). The CDR3 has 14 amino acids. Germline loops: CDR1 SEHNR, CDR2 FQNEAQ (reference sequence). Trimming removed 4 bases at V and 7 bases at J, with 16 bases between. CDR3 coding DNA: TGTGCCAGCAGCTCCGCCGGTAGAGGGGCTGGCTACACCTTC. Its translation is CASSSAGRGAGYTF. The full variable domain, with the rest looked up from reference TRBV7-9 and TRBJ1-2, is DTGVSQNPRHKITKRGQNVTFRCDPISEHNRLYWYRQTLGQGPEFLTYFQNEAQLEKSRLLSDRFSAERPKGSFSTLEIQRTEQGDSAMYLCASSSAGRGAGYTFGSGTRLTVV.

V and J are TRBV6-1 and TRBJ1-1; maybe TRBD1 (6 bases). V lost 8 bases and J lost 10, with 17 bases in between. The CDR3 sequence is 12 residues long. The V gene's germline CDR1 is MNHNS and CDR2 SASEGT. For the CDR3, the DNA is TGTGCCAGCCAGAAGAGTGAACAGGGAGCTTTCTTT. It yields the protein CASQKSEQGAFF.

CDR3 protein: CASSLRVSDTQYF. Written as DNA, the CDR3 is TGTGCCAGCAGCTTAAGGGTATCAGATACGCAGTATTTT. The chain combines TRBV7-3 with TRBJ2-3; the D is unclear. The CDR3 spans 13 residues. V was clipped by 1 base and J by 4 bases, with 6 bases between them. CDR1 and CDR2 (germline): SGHTA, FQGTGA.

V and J are TRBV2 and TRBJ2-3; a weak D match, TRBD2 (7 bases). The germline gives CDR1 SNHLY, CDR2 FYNNEI. The V end was cut by 6 bases, the J end by 6 bases, with 16 bases between. CDR3 length: 14 amino acids. The CDR3 DNA reads as TGTGCCAGCAGAGGTGGGGGGGCCGTCGATACGCAGTATTTT. Amino acid sequence: CASRGGGAVDTQYF.

J is TRBJ2-2 and V is TRBV7-3, with a weak D call TRBD2 (5 bases). This CDR3 contains 18 residues. V was clipped by 5 bases and J by 0 bases, with 19 bases between them. From germline, CDR1 is SGHTA and CDR2 FQGTGA. In DNA, the CDR3 is TGTGCCAGCAGCGTACCCTTCCCGGGATTCACGAACACCGGGGAGCTGTTTTTT. Its protein is CASSVPFPGFTNTGELFF.

The V and J genes are TRBV11-3 and TRBJ1-1, with D unresolved. The V gene's germline CDR1 is SGHNT and CDR2 YENEEA. This CDR3 has 14 residues. V lost 8 bases and J 1 base, leaving 14 bases between the germline ends. The CDR3 sequence: CASSTSDGNTEAFF. CDR3 bases: TGTGCCAGCTCAACGTCGGACGGGAACACTGAAGCTTTCTTT.

The V gene is TRBV18, the J gene TRBJ1-1; D might be TRBD1 (6 bases). CDR1 is KGHSH, CDR2 LQKENI, per germline. V lost 6 bases, J lost 6 bases, and 17 bases lay in between. This CDR3 is 14 amino acids long. The CDR3 region has the DNA TGTGCCAGCTCGACAGGACCCCAGGACGCTGAAGCTTTCTTT. This encodes CASSTGPQDAEAFF.

The chain recombines TRBV15 with TRBJ1-5; D is perhaps TRBD1 (6 bases). This CDR3 comprises 15 residues. Trimming removed 0 bases at V and 5 bases at J, with 11 bases between. Germline V gene data show CDR1 as LNHNV and CDR2 as YYDKDF (reference sequence). The CDR3 DNA reads TGTGCCACCAGCAGAGATAGAGGGGGGTATCAGCCCCAGCATTTT. It yields the protein CATSRDRGGYQPQHF.

The V call is TRBV12-5, the J call TRBJ1-4; possibly TRBD1 for D (6 bases). Deletions cut 5 bases from V and 0 bases from J, with 10 bases between. From germline, CDR1 is LGHNT and CDR2 FRNRAP. The CDR3 covers 15 residues. The CDR3 region has the DNA TGTGCTAGTGGTACCAGGGGCCCAACTAATGAAAAACTGTTTTTT. Amino acids: CASGTRGPTNEKLFF.

The chain joins TRBV6-6 to TRBJ1-1; D may be TRBD1 (6 bases). The V and J ends lost 5 bases and 1 base respectively, with 11 bases between them. Germline CDR1 is MNHNY and CDR2 is SVGAGI (reference sequence). The CDR3 consists of 14 residues. CDR3 sequence: CASSLQGPNTEAFF. The DNA for the CDR3 is TGTGCCAGCAGTCTACAGGGACCGAACACTGAAGCTTTCTTT.

The chain carries TRBV7-2 and TRBJ2-7; D is ambiguous. This CDR3 is built from 14 residues. CDR1 is SGHTA, CDR2 FQGNSA, per germline. Trimming removed 3 bases from V and 1 base from J, with 10 bases in between. This chain's CDR3 is CASSLEIRSYEQYF. The CDR3 DNA reads TGTGCCAGCAGCTTGGAGATTAGATCCTACGAGCAGTACTTC.

This clone has a single count. The chain has TRBV18 and TRBJ2-7; tentative D call: TRBD2 (6 bases). V was trimmed by 3 bases and J by 0 bases, leaving 12 bases between them. From germline, CDR1 is KGHSH and CDR2 LQKENI. The CDR3 extends over 15 amino acids. The CDR3 DNA reads TGTGCCAGCTCACCCGGGTTAGCGGCCTCCTACGAGCAGTACTTC. Its translation is CASSPGLAASYEQYF.

V is TRBV6-7 and J is TRBJ2-7; no clear D gene. TRBV6-7 is assigned to the ORF class and has an uncertain function. The CDR3 contains 15 residues. V lost 9 bases and J lost 5, with 23 bases in between. The CDR3 sequence: CARGTSICGLDEQYF. In nucleotides, the CDR3 is TGTGCCAGAGGAACCTCAATCTGCGGTTTGGACGAGCAGTACTTC.

The chain employs TRBV6-1 and TRBJ2-5, with 8 bases lining up with TRBD1. The DNA end favors TRBJ2-7, so the J call may be wrong. From germline, CDR1 is MNHNS and CDR2 SASEGT. This CDR3 comprises 13 residues. This CDR3 is CASTQDREYEQYF. Here the CDR3 DNA reads TGTGCCAGCACCCAGGACAGGGAATACGAGCAGTACTTC.

This chain connects TRBV19 to TRBJ2-3; 10 bases are a match to TRBD1. Germline V gives CDR1 LNHDA, CDR2 SQIVND (reference sequence). This CDR3 contains 16 residues. V lost 5 bases and J lost 3; bases outside the gene matches: 8. The CDR3 nucleotides are TGTGCCAGTAGTCCCCGGACAGGGGGACGAACAGATACGCAGTATTTT. This codes for CASSPRTGGRTDTQYF.

This clone was detected once. The V call is TRBV7-9, the J call TRBJ2-7; 8 nucleotides line up with TRBD2. The CDR3 contains 14 residues. CDR1 and CDR2 (germline): SEHNR, FQNEAQ (reference sequence). J gave up 3 bases and V 7 bases, and 8 bases lay outside the gene matches. In DNA form, the CDR3 reads TGTGCCAGCACCTCCGGGACTAGACTCTACGAGCAGTACTTC. Translating gives CASTSGTRLYEQYF.

The gene calls are TRBV11-3 and TRBJ2-1; no clear D. Trimming pared 2 bases from V and 6 bases from J, leaving 14 bases between. The CDR3 has 15 amino acids. Germline-derived CDR1 and CDR2 are SGHNT and YENEEA. The DNA of the CDR3 is TGTGCCAGCAGCTTATACCAAAGGTCCGGCAATGAGCAGTTCTTC. Translated, it gives CASSLYQRSGNEQFF. Variable domain in full (rest from reference TRBV11-3 and TRBJ2-1): EAGVVQSPRYKIIEKKQPVAFWCNPISGHNTLYWYLQNLGQGPELLIRYENEEAVDDSQLPKDRFSAERLKGVDSTLKIQPAELGDSAVYLCASSLYQRSGNEQFFGPGTRLTVL.

This clone has a single count. J is TRBJ1-2 and V is TRBV28, with 10 positions matching TRBD1. V dropped 6 bases and J dropped 8; count of bases not matched to a gene: 12. Germline V gene lookup returns CDR1 MDHEN and CDR2 SYDVKM. The CDR3 has 15 amino acids. CDR3 region: CASSPLGQGEGGYTF. In nucleotides, the CDR3 is TGTGCCAGCAGCCCCCTAGGACAGGGGGAAGGGGGCTACACCTTC.

J is TRBJ1-1 and V is TRBV7-9, with D unresolved. In germline, CDR1 is SEHNR, CDR2 FQNEAQ (reference sequence). V was trimmed by 3 bases and J by 1 base, leaving 6 bases between them. The CDR3 loop spans 13 amino acids. CDR3 loop: CASSFTANTEAFF. CDR3 nucleotide sequence: TGTGCCAGCAGCTTTACCGCGAACACTGAAGCTTTCTTT.

This chain joins TRBV19 and TRBJ1-1; 8 positions match TRBD1. Germline V CDR1 and CDR2: LNHDA, SQIVND (reference sequence). The V gene end was trimmed by 5 bases and the J gene end by 8 bases; junction bases not matched to a gene: 16. This CDR3 comprises 16 residues. The DNA of the CDR3 is TGTGCCAGTAGTTCATCCACCGGGACAGGCGTTATGGAAGCTTTCTTT. It yields the protein CASSSSTGTGVMEAFF. The complete variable domain, with remaining parts taken from reference TRBV19 and TRBJ1-1, reads DGGITQSPKYLFRKEGQNVTLSCEQNLNHDAMYWYRQDPGQGLRLIYYSQIVNDFQKGDIAEGYSVSREKKESFPLTVTSAQKNPTAFYLCASSSSTGTGVMEAFFGQGTRLTVV.

The rearrangement uses TRBV6-5 and TRBJ2-1, with no clear D. This CDR3 has 15 amino acids. V lost 2 bases and J 0 bases, leaving 8 bases between the germline ends. In germline, CDR1 is MNHEY, CDR2 SVGAGI. Here the CDR3 reads CASSYALDSYNEQFF. The CDR3 DNA sequence: TGTGCCAGCAGTTACGCCCTGGACTCCTACAATGAGCAGTTCTTC.